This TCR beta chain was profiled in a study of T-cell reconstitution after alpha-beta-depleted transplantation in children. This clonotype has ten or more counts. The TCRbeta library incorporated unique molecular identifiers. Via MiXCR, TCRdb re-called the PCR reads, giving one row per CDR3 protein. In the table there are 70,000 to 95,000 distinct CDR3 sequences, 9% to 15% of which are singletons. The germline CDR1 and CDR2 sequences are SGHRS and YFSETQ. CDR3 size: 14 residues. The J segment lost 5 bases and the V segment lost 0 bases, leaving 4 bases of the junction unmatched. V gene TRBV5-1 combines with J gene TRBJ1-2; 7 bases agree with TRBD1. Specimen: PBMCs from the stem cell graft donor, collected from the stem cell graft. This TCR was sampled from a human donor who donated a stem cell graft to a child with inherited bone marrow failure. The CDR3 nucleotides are TGCGCCAGCAGCTTGGAGGGGGCTGGGTATGGCTACACCTTC. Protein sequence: CASSLEGAGYGYTF. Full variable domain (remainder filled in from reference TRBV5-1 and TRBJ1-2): KAGVTQTPRYLIKTRGQQVTLSCSPISGHRSVSWYQQTPGQGLQFLFEYFSETQRNKGNFPGRFSGRQFSNSRSEMNVSTLELGDSALYLCASSLEGAGYGYTFGSGTRLTVV.